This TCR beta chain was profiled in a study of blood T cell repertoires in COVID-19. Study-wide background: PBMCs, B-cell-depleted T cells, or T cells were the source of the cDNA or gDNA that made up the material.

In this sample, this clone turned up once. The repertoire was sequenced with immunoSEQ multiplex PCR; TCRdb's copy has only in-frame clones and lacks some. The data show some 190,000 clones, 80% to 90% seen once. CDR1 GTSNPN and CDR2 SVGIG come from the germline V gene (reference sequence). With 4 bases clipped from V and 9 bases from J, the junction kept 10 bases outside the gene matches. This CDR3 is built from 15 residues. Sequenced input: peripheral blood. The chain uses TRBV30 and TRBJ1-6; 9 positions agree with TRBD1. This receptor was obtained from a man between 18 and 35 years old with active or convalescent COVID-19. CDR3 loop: CAWTKNGQGTSPLHF. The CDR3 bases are TGTGCCTGGACGAAAAATGGACAGGGGACTTCACCCCTCCACTTT. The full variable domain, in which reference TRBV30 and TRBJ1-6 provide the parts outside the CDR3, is SQTIHQWPATLVQPVGSPLSLECTVEGTSNPNLYWYRQAAGRGLQLLFYSVGIGQISSEVPQNLSASRPQDRQFILSSKKLLLSDSGFYLCAWTKNGQGTSPLHFGNGTRLTVT.